Listed here are 17 T cell receptor beta chains from one sample, sequenced in a study of CD4 T cells in relation to SARS-CoV-2 and coronaviruses. The data were produced by immunoSEQ multiplex PCR, yet TCRdb's version contains in-frame clones alone and is incomplete. The sample includes approximately 17,000 clones, approximately 81% of them seen just once. CD4+ T cells from unexposed donors were obtained before the COVID-19 pandemic (2011-2018). After ten to eleven days of culture, CD4+ T cells were isolated. For these TCRs, the target antigens are not known. Material for sequencing was CD4+ T cells from PBMCs, cultured in vitro. These receptors were taken from a human donor in good health.

In this sample, this clone turned up once. The chain links TRBV21-1 to TRBJ1-6. TRBV21-1 represents a pseudogene. The CDR3 has 14 amino acids. Written as DNA, the CDR3 is TGTGCCAGCGTAGGTGGCTCCTATAATTCACCCCTCCACTTT. Translation gives CASVGGSYNSPLHF.

This clone was observed once. This sequence joins TRBV4-2 and TRBJ2-3; 9 bases map to TRBD2. V dropped 0 bases and J dropped 2; count of bases not matched to a gene: 3. CDR3 length equals 16 residues. CDR1 LGHNA and CDR2 YNFKEQ come from the germline V gene. The DNA of the CDR3 is TGTGCCAGCAGCCAAGAGGCTAGCGGGGCCACAGATACGCAGTATTTT. It encodes CASSQEASGATDTQYF.

The V gene is TRBV9, the J gene TRBJ1-1; 7 bases align to TRBD1. CDR1 is SGDLS and CDR2 is YYNGEE in the germline V gene. CDR3 length equals 13 residues. After removal of 10 bases from V and 5 bases from J, the junction contained 11 bases not matched to a gene. The CDR3 sequence is CASRAQGRTEAFF. CDR3 nucleotide sequence: TGTGCCTCCAGGGCACAGGGGCGAACTGAAGCTTTCTTT.

This CDR3 reads CASSTGLPPKMRKLFF. CDR3 sequence (DNA): TGTGCCAGTAGTACCGGGCTCCCACCCAAAATGAGGAAACTGTTTTTT. The chain links TRBV19 to TRBJ1-4, with D hard to call. V lost 4 bases to trimming and J lost 11 bases, with 23 bases between them. This CDR3 has 16 residues. Germline CDR1 and CDR2: LNHDA and SQIVND (reference sequence).

The chain employs TRBV4-1 and TRBJ1-2; TRBD1 is a possible D gene (5 bases). V dropped 1 base and J dropped 0 bases, with 12 bases sitting between them. There are 16 residues in the CDR3. Germline CDR1 and CDR2: MGHRA and YSYEKL. The CDR3 nucleotides are TGCGCCAGCAGCCAAGCAGGGAGGGGTACTAACTATGGCTACACCTTC. This encodes CASSQAGRGTNYGYTF.

The rearrangement uses TRBV7-8 and TRBJ1-2; the D is unclear. The germline CDR1 and CDR2 sequences are SGHVS and FQNEAQ. This CDR3 contains 14 residues. The ends were cut back, 1 base at V and 1 base at J, with 7 bases in the middle. CDR3 amino acids: CASSLDGINYGYTF. The CDR3 DNA sequence: TGTGCCAGCAGCTTAGACGGGATTAACTATGGCTACACCTTC.

This chain joins TRBV9 and TRBJ1-4; possible D gene TRBD1, 5 bases. This CDR3 is 14 amino acids long. CDR1 and CDR2 from the germline V gene are SGDLS and YYNGEE. The V end was cut by 0 bases, the J end by 7 bases, with 10 bases between. The CDR3 is CASSVGQGSEKLFF. Written as DNA, the CDR3 is TGTGCCAGCAGCGTAGGGCAGGGTTCTGAAAAACTGTTTTTT.

The chain joins TRBV4-2 to TRBJ2-2, with D possibly matching TRBD2 (5 bases). V lost 0 bases and J 0 bases, leaving 8 bases between the germline ends. Germline CDR1 LGHNA, CDR2 YNFKEQ. The CDR3 extends over 16 amino acids. CDR3 loop: CASSQDSGANTGELFF. The CDR3 region has the DNA TGTGCCAGCAGCCAAGATTCCGGGGCGAACACCGGGGAGCTGTTTTTT.

This rearrangement joins TRBV5-5 to TRBJ2-1, with 9 bases matching TRBD2. The V segment lost 4 bases and the J segment 7 bases; nucleotides outside the gene matches: 12. CDR3 size: 16 residues. Germline V CDR1 and CDR2: SGHKS, YYEKEE (reference sequence). CDR3 nucleotides: TGTGCCAGCAGCCTGGAAGGCGGGAGGGCCTCGAATGAGCAGTTCTTC. Translated: CASSLEGGRASNEQFF.

The chain recombines TRBV2 with TRBJ2-3; the match to TRBD2 covers 11 bases. The germline gives CDR1 SNHLY, CDR2 FYNNEI. The CDR3 spans 17 residues. After removal of 5 bases from V and 2 bases from J, the junction contained 9 bases not matched to a gene. CDR3 in DNA: TGTGCCAGCAGTTATTTTAGCGGGAGGGCCTACACAGATACGCAGTATTTT. Translation: CASSYFSGRAYTDTQYF.

V gene TRBV5-1 combines with J gene TRBJ2-5; 13 bases match TRBD2. The CDR3 contains 17 residues. V shed 1 base, J shed 5 bases, and the junction held 8 bases outside the gene matches. In germline, CDR1 is SGHRS, CDR2 YFSETQ. This chain's CDR3 is CASSLPSGLAGRETQYF. For the CDR3, the DNA is TGCGCCAGCAGCTTGCCCTCGGGACTAGCGGGGCGGGAGACCCAGTACTTC.

This chain connects TRBV27 to TRBJ1-5; 9 bases match TRBD1. The CDR3 contains 16 residues. Germline V gene data show CDR1 as MNHEY and CDR2 as SMNVEV (reference sequence). The V segment lost 3 bases and the J segment 0 bases; nucleotides outside the gene matches: 3. The CDR3 loop is CASSLRTGDSNQPQHF. The CDR3, as DNA: TGTGCCAGCAGTTTGCGGACAGGGGATAGCAATCAGCCCCAGCATTTT.

Written as DNA, the CDR3 is TGTGCCAGCAAGGGGGATTCACCCCTCCACTTT. Protein: CASKGDSPLHF. The chain uses TRBV4-2 and TRBJ1-6; D possibly corresponds to TRBD1 (6 bases). Germline loops: CDR1 LGHNA, CDR2 YNFKEQ. Trimming removed 7 bases at V and 8 bases at J, with 6 bases between. This CDR3 has 11 residues.

By proportion, this clone is medium-sized. The chain combines TRBV7-2 with TRBJ2-1, with unresolved D. This CDR3 comprises 16 residues. Trimming removed 0 bases at V and 1 base at J, with 10 bases between. Germline V lookup: CDR1 SGHTA, CDR2 FQGNSA. The DNA of the CDR3 is TGTGCCAGCAGCTTAGCCCCGGTTAGTTCCTACAATGAGCAGTTCTTC. This gives the protein CASSLAPVSSYNEQFF.

The rearrangement links TRBV11-1 to TRBJ2-6, with a possible D match to TRBD1 (5 bases). V was clipped by 5 bases and J by 3 bases, with 8 bases between them. CDR1 SGHAT and CDR2 FQDESV come from the germline V gene (reference sequence). The length of the CDR3 is 14 residues. The CDR3, as DNA: TGTGCCAGCAGCAAGGACAATGGGGCCAACGTCCTGACTTTC. Its protein is CASSKDNGANVLTF.

This chain links TRBV7-2 with TRBJ1-5; 7 nucleotides align to TRBD1. This CDR3 region has 15 residues. From germline, CDR1 is SGHTA and CDR2 FQGNSA. Losses at the gene ends were 5 bases for V and 9 bases for J; bases not matched to a gene: 13. The CDR3 loop is CASSVQGTVVGPQHF. The CDR3 coding sequence is TGTGCCAGCAGCGTCCAGGGGACAGTGGTAGGGCCCCAGCATTTT.

The V and J genes are TRBV14 and TRBJ1-1; D is undetermined. In germline, CDR1 is SGHDN, CDR2 FVKESK. The V gene lost 4 bases and the J gene lost 3 bases, with 9 bases spanning the gap. The CDR3 runs 13 residues. The CDR3, as DNA: TGTGCCAGCAGCCGGGGTGTGGACACTGAAGCTTTCTTT. The encoded protein is CASSRGVDTEAFF.